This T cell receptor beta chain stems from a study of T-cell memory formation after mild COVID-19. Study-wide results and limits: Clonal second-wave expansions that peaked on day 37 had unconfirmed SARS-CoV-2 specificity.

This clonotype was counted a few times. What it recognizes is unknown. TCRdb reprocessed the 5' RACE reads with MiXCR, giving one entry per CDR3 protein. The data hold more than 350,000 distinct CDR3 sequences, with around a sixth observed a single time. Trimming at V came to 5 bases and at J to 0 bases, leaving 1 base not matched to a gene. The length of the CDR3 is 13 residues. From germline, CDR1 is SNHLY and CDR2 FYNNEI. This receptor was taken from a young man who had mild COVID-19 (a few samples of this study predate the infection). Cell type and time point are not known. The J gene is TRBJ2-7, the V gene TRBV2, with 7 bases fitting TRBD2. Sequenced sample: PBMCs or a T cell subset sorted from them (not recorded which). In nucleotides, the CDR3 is TGTGCCAGCAGTAGGGACTACTCCTACGAGCAGTACGTC. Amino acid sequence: CASSRDYSYEQYV.